This T cell receptor (beta chain) was retrieved from a study of beta chain features in type 1 diabetes. Study-level background: Sorted cells numbering under 140,000,000 were examined across all samples.

Broader study findings: TCRB CDR3 length was moderately but significantly reduced in all four CD4+ subsets of Type 1 diabetes patients. It was not settled here whether HLA type affects TCRB rearrangement.

V lost 4 bases and J 1 base, leaving 7 bases between the germline ends. This CDR3 comprises 13 residues. Germline V gene data show CDR1 as LGHNA and CDR2 as YNFKEQ. Only a few counts were recorded for this clone. Its antigen is as yet unknown. The sequenced template was cDNA made from the entire isolated RNA. There were millions of reads on average in the naive, central memory and regulatory T cell samples. The method was immunoSEQ multiplex PCR; TCRdb's version includes in-frame clones alone and lacks a portion of them. The sample lists roughly 150,000 clones, about 9.4% seen once, with around 0.5% in the top ten.

This TCR was recovered from a man aged 30-40 years with type 1 diabetes. The V and J genes are TRBV4-2 and TRBJ1-1; D perhaps matches TRBD1 (5 bases). Sequenced input: central memory CD4+ T cells from blood. As DNA, the CDR3 is TGTGCCAGCAGCCCCAGGGAGAACACTGAAGCTTTCTTT. This encodes CASSPRENTEAFF.